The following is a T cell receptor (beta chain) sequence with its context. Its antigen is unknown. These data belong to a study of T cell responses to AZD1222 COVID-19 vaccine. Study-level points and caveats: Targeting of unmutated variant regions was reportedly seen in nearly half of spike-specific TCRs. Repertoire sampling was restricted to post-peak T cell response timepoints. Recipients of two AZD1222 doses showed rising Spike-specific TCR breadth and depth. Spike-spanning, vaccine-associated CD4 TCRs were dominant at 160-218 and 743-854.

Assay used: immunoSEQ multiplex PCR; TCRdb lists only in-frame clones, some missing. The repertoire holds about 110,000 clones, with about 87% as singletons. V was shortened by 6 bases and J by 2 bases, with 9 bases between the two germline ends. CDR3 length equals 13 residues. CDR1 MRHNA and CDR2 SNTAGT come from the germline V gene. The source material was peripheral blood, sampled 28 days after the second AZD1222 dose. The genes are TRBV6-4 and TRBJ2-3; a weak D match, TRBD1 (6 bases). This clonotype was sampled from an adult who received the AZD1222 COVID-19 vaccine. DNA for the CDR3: TGTGCCAGCAGAGGGGGATACACAGATACGCAGTATTTT. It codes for CASRGGYTDTQYF.